This T cell receptor beta chain was profiled in a study of T cells in Graves' hyperthyroidism and ophthalmopathy. Researchers amplified the TCR beta CDR3 regions from RNA transcripts. RT-PCR in the first round (using the HTBI primer set) targeted the TCR CDR3. Each CDR3 protein is one row after TCRdb ran MiXCR on the multiplex PCR reads. The data contain 300,000 to 400,000 distinct CDR3 sequences, less than 15% of them singletons. V was cut by 3 bases and J by 5 bases, with 11 bases left in between. CDR3 size: 13 residues. Germline CDR1 MNHEY, CDR2 SVGEGT. Thyroid ultrasound and orbital computed tomography, with clinical symptoms and serum thyroxine and TRAb, informed diagnoses. Source material for PBMCs was around 10 ml fresh peripheral blood. Study conclusions and caveats: Ophthalmopathy onset followed model prediction by a median approximately seven months.

Many counts were recorded for this clonotype. Its antigen is as yet unknown. The chain uses TRBV6-2 or TRBV6-3 and TRBJ2-7, with D maybe TRBD2 (5 bases). Specimen: blood. The clonotype comes from a woman younger than 35 with Graves' hyperthyroidism. The CDR3 spells CASSYEGWNEQYF. The DNA of the CDR3 is TGTGCCAGCAGTTATGAGGGTTGGAACGAGCAGTACTTC.